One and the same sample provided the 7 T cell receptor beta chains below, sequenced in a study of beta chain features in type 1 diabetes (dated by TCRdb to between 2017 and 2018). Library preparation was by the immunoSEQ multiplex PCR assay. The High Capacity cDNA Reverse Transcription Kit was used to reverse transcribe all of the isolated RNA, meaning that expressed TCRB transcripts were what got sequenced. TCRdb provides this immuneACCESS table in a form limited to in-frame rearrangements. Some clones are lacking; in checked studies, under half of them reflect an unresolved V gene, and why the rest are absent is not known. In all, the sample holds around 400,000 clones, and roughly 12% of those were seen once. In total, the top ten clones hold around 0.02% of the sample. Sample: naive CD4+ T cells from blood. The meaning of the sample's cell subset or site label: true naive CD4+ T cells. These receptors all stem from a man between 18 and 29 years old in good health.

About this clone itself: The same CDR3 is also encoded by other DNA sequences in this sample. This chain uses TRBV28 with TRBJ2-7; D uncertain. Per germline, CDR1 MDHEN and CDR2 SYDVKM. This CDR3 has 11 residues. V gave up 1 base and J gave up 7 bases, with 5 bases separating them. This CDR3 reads CASSLSREQYF. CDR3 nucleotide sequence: TGTGCCAGCAGTTTATCGAGGGAGCAGTACTTC.

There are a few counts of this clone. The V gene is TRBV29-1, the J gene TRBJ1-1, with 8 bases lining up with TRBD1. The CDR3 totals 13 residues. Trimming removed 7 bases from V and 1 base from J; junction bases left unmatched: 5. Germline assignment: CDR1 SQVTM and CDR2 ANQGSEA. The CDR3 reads CSAWTGRNTEAFF. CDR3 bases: TGCAGCGCTTGGACAGGGAGGAACACTGAAGCTTTCTTT.

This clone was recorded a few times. CDR3 sequence: CASSLEGSGSLYEQYF. CDR3 bases: TGTGCCAGCAGCTTGGAGGGTAGCGGGAGCTTGTACGAGCAGTACTTC. V and J are TRBV5-4 and TRBJ2-7, with 9 bases matching TRBD2. V gave up 0 bases and J gave up 4 bases; unmatched junction bases: 8. The CDR3 length is 16 residues. The V gene's germline CDR1 is SGHNT and CDR2 YYREEE (reference sequence).

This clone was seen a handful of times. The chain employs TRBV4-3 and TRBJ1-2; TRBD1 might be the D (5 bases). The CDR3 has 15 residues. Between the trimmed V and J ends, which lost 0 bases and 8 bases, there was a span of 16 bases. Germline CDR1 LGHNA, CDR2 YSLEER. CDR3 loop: CASSQELAGRRGYTF. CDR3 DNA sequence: TGCGCCAGCAGCCAAGAACTGGCGGGACGCAGGGGCTACACCTTC.

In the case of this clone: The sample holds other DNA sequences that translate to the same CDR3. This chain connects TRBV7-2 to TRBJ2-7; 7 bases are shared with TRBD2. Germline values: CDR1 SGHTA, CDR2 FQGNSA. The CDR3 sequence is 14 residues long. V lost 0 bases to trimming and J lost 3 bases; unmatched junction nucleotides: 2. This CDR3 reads CASSLAGGSYEQYF. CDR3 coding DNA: TGTGCCAGCAGCTTAGCGGGCGGGAGCTACGAGCAGTACTTC.

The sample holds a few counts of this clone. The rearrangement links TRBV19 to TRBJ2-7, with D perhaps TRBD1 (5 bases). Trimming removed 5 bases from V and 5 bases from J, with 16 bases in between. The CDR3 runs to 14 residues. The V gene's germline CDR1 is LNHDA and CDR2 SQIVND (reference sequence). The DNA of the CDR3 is TGTGCCAGTAGTGGTATCAGGGATATCCACGAGCAGTACTTC. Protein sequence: CASSGIRDIHEQYF.

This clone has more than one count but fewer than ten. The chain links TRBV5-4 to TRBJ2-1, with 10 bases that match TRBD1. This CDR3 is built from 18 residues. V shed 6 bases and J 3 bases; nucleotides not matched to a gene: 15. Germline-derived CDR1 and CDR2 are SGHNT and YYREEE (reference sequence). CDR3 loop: CASTFTKGTGADYNEQFF. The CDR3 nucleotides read TGTGCCAGCACCTTTACTAAGGGGACAGGGGCCGACTACAATGAGCAGTTCTTC. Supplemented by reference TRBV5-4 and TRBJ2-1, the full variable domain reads ETGVTQSPTHLIKTRGQQVTLRCSSQSGHNTVSWYQQALGQGPQFIFQYYREEENGRGNFPPRFSGLQFPNYSSELNVNALELDDSALYLCASTFTKGTGADYNEQFFGPGTRLTVL.